A single sample is the source of the 12 T cell receptor beta chains below, sequenced in a study of T cells after yellow fever vaccination. TCRdb recomputed calls from the 5' RACE reads with MiXCR, one row per CDR3 protein. The data show hundreds of thousands of distinct CDR3 sequences, approximately 13% seen once. Sequencing used PBMCs, obtained on the day of the yellow fever booster vaccination. The receptor source for this set is a young man who received the YFV17D yellow fever vaccine.

Notes on this clonotype: Germline is not matched at one junction end, which may reflect a read error. The CDR3 DNA is TGTGCCAGCAGGACTAGCCCGGCCGGGGAGCAGTTTTTT. This codes for CASRTSPAGEQFF. V usage is TRBV2 and J usage is TRBJ2-2; 7 positions match TRBD2. CDR3 length equals 13 residues. Germline CDR1 SNHLY, CDR2 FYNNEI. The full variable domain, rest sourced from reference TRBV2 and TRBJ2-2, is EPEVTQTPSHQVTQMGQEVILRCVPISNHLYFYWYRQILGQKVEFLVSFYNNEISEKSEIFDDQFSVERPDGSNFTLKIRSTKLEDSAMYFCASRTSPAGEQFFGEGSRLTVL.

There are a few counts of this clonotype. The V and J genes are TRBV7-8 and TRBJ2-7; TRBD2 is a possible D gene (7 bases). Germline CDR1 SGHVS, CDR2 FQNEAQ. Trimming removed 2 bases from V and 5 bases from J, with 19 bases in between. This CDR3 is built from 16 residues. The CDR3 loop is CASSLRGGGNVDEQYF. For the CDR3, the DNA is TGTGCCAGCAGCTTAAGGGGGGGCGGGAACGTCGACGAGCAGTACTTC.

The gene calls are TRBV25-1 and TRBJ2-5, with 7 bases fitting TRBD2. The length of the CDR3 is 15 residues. Germline-derived CDR1 and CDR2 are MGHDK and SYGVNS. The ends lost 3 bases at V and 5 bases at J; junction bases unmatched: 9. CDR3 loop: CASSDLRGSGETQYF. The CDR3 DNA reads TGTGCCAGCAGTGACCTGCGCGGGAGCGGGGAGACCCAGTACTTC.

The gene calls are TRBV5-1 and TRBJ1-4; D remains unclear. Germline V gene sequence: CDR1 SGHRS, CDR2 YFSETQ. This CDR3 has 14 amino acids. The germline V and J ends were trimmed by 2 bases and 4 bases, with 9 bases remaining between them. CDR3 amino acids: CASSLELSNEKLFF. The DNA for the CDR3 is TGCGCCAGCAGCTTAGAACTGAGTAATGAAAAACTGTTTTTT.

In its sample, this clonotype was seen a few times. The chain uses TRBV7-8 and TRBJ1-2; weak D call: TRBD1 (5 bases). V was clipped by 4 bases and J by 4 bases, with 19 bases between them. In germline, CDR1 is SGHVS, CDR2 FQNEAQ. CDR3 size: 16 residues. DNA for the CDR3: TGTGCCAGCAGCTGGACCCGGGACGGCATTTCCTATGGCTACACCTTC. The encoded protein is CASSWTRDGISYGYTF.

This clonotype was detected only a few times. The chain is built from TRBV7-2 and TRBJ2-5; TRBD2 matches at 9 bases. Germline lookup yields CDR1 SGHTA and CDR2 FQGNSA. This CDR3 has 15 residues. Unmatched junction bases numbered 6, after V lost 3 bases and J lost 4 bases. CDR3: CASSFSSGIGETQYF. CDR3 DNA sequence: TGTGCCAGCAGCTTCTCTAGCGGGATTGGAGAGACCCAGTACTTC.

The table lists this clonotype with a few counts. The chain links TRBV7-2 to TRBJ1-2; D gene ambiguous. Between the trimmed V and J ends, which lost 8 bases and 0 bases, there was a span of 16 bases. Germline-derived CDR1 and CDR2 are SGHTA and FQGNSA. This CDR3 comprises 15 residues. The CDR3 spells CASSQALNANYGYTF. Here the CDR3 DNA reads TGTGCCAGCTCCCAGGCCCTTAATGCTAACTATGGCTACACCTTC.

The sample holds a few counts of this clonotype. This rearrangement joins TRBV12-3 or TRBV12-4 to TRBJ2-2; 9 bases match TRBD2. Trimming removed 6 bases from V and 6 bases from J; junction bases left unmatched: 8. The CDR3 extends over 15 amino acids. CDR3 region: CASSLGLAAPGELFF. The CDR3 coding sequence is TGTGCCAGCAGCTTGGGACTAGCTGCGCCCGGGGAGCTGTTTTTT.

The CDR3 spells CSVPKRGGGGNEQFF. In DNA form, the CDR3 reads TGCAGTGTCCCAAAACGGGGCGGGGGAGGCAATGAGCAGTTCTTC. V usage is TRBV20-1 and J usage is TRBJ2-1; TRBD2 aligns across 7 bases. CDR1 is DFQATT and CDR2 is SNEGSKA in the germline V gene (reference sequence). V lost 7 bases, J lost 6 bases, and 15 bases stayed unmatched. The CDR3 consists of 15 residues.

This clonotype was observed a handful of times. J is TRBJ2-3 and V is TRBV7-2; D gene uncertain. There are 15 residues in the CDR3. Deletions cut 4 bases from V and 4 bases from J, with 15 bases between. Looked up from germline, CDR1 is SGHTA and CDR2 is FQGNSA. The CDR3 coding sequence is TGTGCCAGCAGCTCGGCCGGTCCCTTGGCAGATACGCAGTATTTT. Protein sequence: CASSSAGPLADTQYF.

This clonotype showed up many times. The V and J genes are TRBV11-2 and TRBJ2-7; D perhaps matches TRBD1 (5 bases). Trimming stripped 5 bases from V and 2 bases from J, with 7 bases between. CDR1 and CDR2 from the germline V gene are SGHAT and FQNNGV. The CDR3 totals 12 residues. The CDR3 region is CASSLQAYEQYF. For the CDR3, the DNA is TGTGCCAGCAGCCTACAGGCCTACGAGCAGTACTTC.

The rearrangement uses TRBV7-9 and TRBJ2-7; 9 positions agree with TRBD1. CDR3 length: 16 amino acids. The germline V gene encodes CDR1 SEHNR and CDR2 FQNEAQ (reference sequence). V lost 5 bases, J lost 3 bases, and 11 bases stayed unmatched. The CDR3 protein is CASSGTTGGTIYEQYF. The CDR3 bases are TGTGCCAGCAGCGGTACAACAGGGGGCACTATCTACGAGCAGTACTTC.